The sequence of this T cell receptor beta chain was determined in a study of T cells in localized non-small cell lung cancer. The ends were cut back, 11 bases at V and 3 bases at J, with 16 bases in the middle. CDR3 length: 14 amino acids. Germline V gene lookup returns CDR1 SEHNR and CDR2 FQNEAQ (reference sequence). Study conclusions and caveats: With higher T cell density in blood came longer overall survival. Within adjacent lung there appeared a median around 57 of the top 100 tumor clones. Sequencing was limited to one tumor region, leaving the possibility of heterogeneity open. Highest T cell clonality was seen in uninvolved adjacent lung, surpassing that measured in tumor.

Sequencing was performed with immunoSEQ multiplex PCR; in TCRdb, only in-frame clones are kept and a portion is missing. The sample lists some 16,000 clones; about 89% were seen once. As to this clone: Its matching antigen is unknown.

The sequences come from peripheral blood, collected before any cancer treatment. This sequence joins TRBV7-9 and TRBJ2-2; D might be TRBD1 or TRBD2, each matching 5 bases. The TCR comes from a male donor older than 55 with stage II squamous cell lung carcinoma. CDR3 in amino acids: CASPGQADTGELFF. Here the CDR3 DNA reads TGTGCCTCTCCGGGGCAGGCCGACACCGGGGAGCTGTTTTTT.